Sequencing of this T cell receptor (beta chain) was carried out in a study of T cells after yellow fever vaccination. Germline V gene sequence: CDR1 MGHRA, CDR2 YSYEKL. This CDR3 comprises 13 residues. The ends were cut back, 4 bases at V and 10 bases at J, with 16 bases in the middle. This clonotype has just a few counts. TCRdb passed the 5' RACE reads through MiXCR, listing each CDR3 protein once. The data contain 68,000 or so distinct CDR3 sequences, around 7% of them seen just once; the ten biggest clones take up about 40%. The receptor was derived from a man in his late teens or twenties who received the YFV17D yellow fever vaccine. This chain links TRBV4-1 with TRBJ1-1, with D possibly TRBD1 on 6 matching bases. Source: CD8+ T cells sorted from PBMCs, taken around 45 days after the first yellow fever vaccination. The CDR3 DNA follows: TGCGCCAGCAGCCCCCAGGGGTCGGGCGGAGCTTTCTTT. Its translation is CASSPQGSGGAFF.